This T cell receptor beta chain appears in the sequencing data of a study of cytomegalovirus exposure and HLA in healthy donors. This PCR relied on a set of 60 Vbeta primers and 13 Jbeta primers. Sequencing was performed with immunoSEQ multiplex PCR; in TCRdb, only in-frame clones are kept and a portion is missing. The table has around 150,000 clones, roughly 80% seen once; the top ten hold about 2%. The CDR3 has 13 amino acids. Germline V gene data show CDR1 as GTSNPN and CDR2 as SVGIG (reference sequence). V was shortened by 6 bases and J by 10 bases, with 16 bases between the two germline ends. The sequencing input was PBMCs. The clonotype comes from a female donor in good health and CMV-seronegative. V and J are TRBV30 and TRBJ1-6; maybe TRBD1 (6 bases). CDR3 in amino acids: CACNTGYPSPLHF. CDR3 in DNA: TGTGCCTGCAATACAGGGTATCCCTCACCCCTCCACTTT. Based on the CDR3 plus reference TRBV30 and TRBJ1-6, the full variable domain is SQTIHQWPATLVQPVGSPLSLECTVEGTSNPNLYWYRQAAGRGLQLLFYSVGIGQISSEVPQNLSASRPQDRQFILSSKKLLLSDSGFYLCACNTGYPSPLHFGNGTRLTVT.